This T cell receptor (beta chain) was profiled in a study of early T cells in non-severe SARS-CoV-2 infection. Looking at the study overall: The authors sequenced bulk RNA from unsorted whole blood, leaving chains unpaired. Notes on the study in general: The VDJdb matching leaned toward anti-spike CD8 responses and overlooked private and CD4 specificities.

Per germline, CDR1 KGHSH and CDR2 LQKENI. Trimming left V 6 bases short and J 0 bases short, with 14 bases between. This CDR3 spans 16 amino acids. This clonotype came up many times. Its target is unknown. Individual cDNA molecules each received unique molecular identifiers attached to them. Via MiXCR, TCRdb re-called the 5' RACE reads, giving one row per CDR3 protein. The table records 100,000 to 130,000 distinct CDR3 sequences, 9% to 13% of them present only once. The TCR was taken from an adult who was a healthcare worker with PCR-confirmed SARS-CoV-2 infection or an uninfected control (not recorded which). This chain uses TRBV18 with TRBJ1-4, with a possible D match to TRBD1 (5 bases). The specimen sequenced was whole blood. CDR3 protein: CASSDGDLATNEKLFF. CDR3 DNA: TGTGCCAGCTCGGACGGGGACCTCGCAACTAATGAAAAACTGTTTTTT. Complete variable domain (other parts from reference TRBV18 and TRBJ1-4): NAGVMQNPRHLVRRRGQEARLRCSPMKGHSHVYWYRQLPEEGLKFMVYLQKENIIDESGMPKERFSAEFPKEGPSILRIQQVVRGDSAAYFCASSDGDLATNEKLFFGSGTQLSVL.